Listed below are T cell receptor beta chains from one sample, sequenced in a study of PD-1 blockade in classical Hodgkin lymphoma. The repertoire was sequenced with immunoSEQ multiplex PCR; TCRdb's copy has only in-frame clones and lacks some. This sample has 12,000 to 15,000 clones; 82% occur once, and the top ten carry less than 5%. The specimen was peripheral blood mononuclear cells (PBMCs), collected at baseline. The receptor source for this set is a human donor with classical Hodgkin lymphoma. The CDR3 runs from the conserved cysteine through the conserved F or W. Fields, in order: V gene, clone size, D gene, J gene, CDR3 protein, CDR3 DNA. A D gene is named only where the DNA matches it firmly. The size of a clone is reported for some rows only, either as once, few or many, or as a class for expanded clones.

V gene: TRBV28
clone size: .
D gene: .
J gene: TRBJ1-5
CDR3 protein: CASSLLGVYQPQHF
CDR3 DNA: TGTGCCAGCAGCCTCCTAGGGGTGTATCAGCCCCAGCATTTT

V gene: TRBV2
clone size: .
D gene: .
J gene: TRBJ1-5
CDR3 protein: CASSARGPYSNQPQHF
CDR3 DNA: TGTGCCAGCAGTGCCAGGGGACCATATAGCAATCAGCCCCAGCATTTT

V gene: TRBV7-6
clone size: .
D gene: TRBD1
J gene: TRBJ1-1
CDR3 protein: CASSRLNPGGPMNTEAFF
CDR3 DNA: TGTGCCAGCAGCCGCCTAAATCCAGGGGGCCCGATGAACACTGAAGCTTTCTTT

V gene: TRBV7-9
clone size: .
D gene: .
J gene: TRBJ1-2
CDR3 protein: CASSLAQGSGGYTF
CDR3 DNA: TGTGCCAGCAGCTTAGCGCAGGGTTCGGGTGGCTACACCTTC

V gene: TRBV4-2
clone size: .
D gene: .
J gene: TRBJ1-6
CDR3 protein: CASSQTGRREGFNSPLHF
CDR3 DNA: TGTGCCAGCAGCCAAACAGGGAGGAGGGAAGGGTTTAATTCACCCCTCCACTTT

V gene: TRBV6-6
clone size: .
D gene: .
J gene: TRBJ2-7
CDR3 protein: CASSYSSDTQEYF
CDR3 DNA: TGTGCCAGCAGTTACTCCTCGGACACGCAGGAGTACTTC

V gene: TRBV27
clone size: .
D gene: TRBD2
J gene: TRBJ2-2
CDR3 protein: CASSPLVRGRDTGELFF
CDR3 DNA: TGTGCCAGCAGTCCACTCGTTCGCGGGAGGGACACCGGGGAGCTGTTTTTT

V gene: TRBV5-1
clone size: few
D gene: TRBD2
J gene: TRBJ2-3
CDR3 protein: CASSLGLAGGSTDTQYF
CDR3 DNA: TGCGCCAGCAGCTTGGGACTAGCGGGAGGGAGCACAGATACGCAGTATTTT

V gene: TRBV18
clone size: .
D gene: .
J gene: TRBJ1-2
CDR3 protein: CASSPTEYYGYTF
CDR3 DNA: TGTGCCAGCTCCCCGACGGAGTACTATGGCTACACCTTC

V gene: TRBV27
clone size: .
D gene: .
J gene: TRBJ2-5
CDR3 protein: CASSLVGPRMGTQYF
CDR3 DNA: TGTGCCAGCAGTTTGGTTGGGCCCCGAATGGGGACCCAGTACTTC

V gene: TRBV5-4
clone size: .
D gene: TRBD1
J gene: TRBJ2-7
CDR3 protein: CASSSTGATGALFYEQYF
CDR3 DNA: TGTGCCAGCAGCTCCACAGGAGCTACAGGGGCCCTATTCTACGAGCAGTACTTC

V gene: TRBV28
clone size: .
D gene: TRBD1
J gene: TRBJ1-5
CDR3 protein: CASSRTGGGQPQHF
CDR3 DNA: TGTGCCAGCAGTCGCACAGGGGGTGGTCAGCCCCAGCATTTT

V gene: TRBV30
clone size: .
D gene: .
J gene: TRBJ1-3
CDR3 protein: CAWARWEGGNTIYF
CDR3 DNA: TGTGCCTGGGCCCGATGGGAAGGGGGAAACACCATATATTTT

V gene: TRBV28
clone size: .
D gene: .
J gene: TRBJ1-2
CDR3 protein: CASSEGEYGYTF
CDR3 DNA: TGTGCCAGCAGTGAGGGGGAGTATGGCTACACCTTC

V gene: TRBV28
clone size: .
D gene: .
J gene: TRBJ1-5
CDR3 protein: CASSSQQHQPRHF
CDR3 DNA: TGTGCCAGCAGTTCGCAGCAACATCAGCCCCGGCATTTT

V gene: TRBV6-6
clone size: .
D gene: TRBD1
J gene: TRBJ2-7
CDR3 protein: CASSSNRDRAYEQYF
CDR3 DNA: TGTGCCAGCAGTTCCAACCGGGACAGGGCCTACGAGCAGTACTTC

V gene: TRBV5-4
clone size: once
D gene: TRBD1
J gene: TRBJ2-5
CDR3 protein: CASSRDRGGETQYF
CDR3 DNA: TGTGCCAGCAGCCGCGACAGGGGGGGGGAGACCCAGTACTTC

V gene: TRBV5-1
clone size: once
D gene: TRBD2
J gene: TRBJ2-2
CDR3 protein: CASSPLTSGFSRELFF
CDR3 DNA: TGCGCCAGCAGCCCTCTCACTAGCGGGTTTTCTCGGGAGCTGTTTTTT

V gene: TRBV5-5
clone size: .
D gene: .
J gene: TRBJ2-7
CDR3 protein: CASNRQAQFYEQYF
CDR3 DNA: TGTGCCAGCAACAGACAGGCGCAATTCTACGAGCAGTACTTC

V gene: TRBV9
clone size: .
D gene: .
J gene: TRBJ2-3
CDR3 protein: CASSVRYHSTDTQYF
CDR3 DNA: TGTGCCAGCAGCGTAAGGTACCATAGCACAGATACGCAGTATTTT

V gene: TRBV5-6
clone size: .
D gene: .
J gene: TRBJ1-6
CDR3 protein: CASSFQDSPLHF
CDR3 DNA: TGTGCCAGCAGCTTCCAGGATTCACCCCTCCACTTT

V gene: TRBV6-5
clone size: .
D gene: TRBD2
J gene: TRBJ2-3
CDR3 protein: CASSTGTSLDTQYF
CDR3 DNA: TGTGCCAGCAGTACCGGGACTAGCTTAGATACGCAGTATTTT

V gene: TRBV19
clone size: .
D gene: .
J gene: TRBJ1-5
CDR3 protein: CASSIGRGPNQPQHF
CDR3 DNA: TGTGCCAGTAGTATAGGACGGGGTCCCAATCAGCCCCAGCATTTT

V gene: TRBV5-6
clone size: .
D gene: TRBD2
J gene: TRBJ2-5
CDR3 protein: CASSLVASGQETQYF
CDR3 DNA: TGTGCCAGCAGCTTGGTCGCTAGCGGCCAAGAGACCCAGTACTTC

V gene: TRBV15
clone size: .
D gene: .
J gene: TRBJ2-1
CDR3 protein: CATSSYDWNNEQFF
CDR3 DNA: TGTGCCACCAGCTCGTACGACTGGAACAATGAGCAGTTCTTC

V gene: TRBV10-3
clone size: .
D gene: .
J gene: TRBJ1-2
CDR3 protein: CAISESPESGYGYTF
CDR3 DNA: TGTGCCATCAGTGAGTCGCCGGAGTCGGGTTATGGCTACACCTTC

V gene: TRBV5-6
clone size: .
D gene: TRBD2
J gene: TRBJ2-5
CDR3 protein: CASSRKLRTSGGETQYF
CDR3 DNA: TGTGCCAGCAGCCGAAAACTTAGGACTAGCGGCGGGGAGACCCAGTACTTC

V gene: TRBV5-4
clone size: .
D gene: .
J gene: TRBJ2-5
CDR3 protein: CASSLYTVQETQYF
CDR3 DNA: TGTGCCAGCAGCTTGTATACCGTCCAAGAGACCCAGTACTTC

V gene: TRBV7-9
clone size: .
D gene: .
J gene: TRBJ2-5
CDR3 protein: CASSNSDYLQETQYF
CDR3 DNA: TGTGCCAGCAGCAATTCGGACTACCTGCAAGAGACCCAGTACTTC

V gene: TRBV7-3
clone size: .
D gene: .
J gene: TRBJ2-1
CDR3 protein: CASSPPQAEQFF
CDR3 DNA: TGTGCCAGCAGCCCACCACAGGCTGAGCAGTTCTTC

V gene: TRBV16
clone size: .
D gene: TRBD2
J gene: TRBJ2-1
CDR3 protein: CASSRPGLALSYNEQFF
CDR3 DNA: TGTGCCAGCAGCCGCCCGGGACTAGCCCTCTCCTACAATGAGCAGTTCTTC

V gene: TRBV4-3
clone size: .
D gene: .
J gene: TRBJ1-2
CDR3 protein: CASSQGVSNYGYTF
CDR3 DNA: TGCGCCAGCAGCCAAGGGGTTTCCAACTATGGCTACACCTTC

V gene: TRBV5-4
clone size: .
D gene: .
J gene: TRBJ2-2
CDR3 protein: CASSLAAWRGTGELFF
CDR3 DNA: TGTGCCAGCAGCTTGGCCGCCTGGAGGGGCACCGGGGAGCTGTTTTTT

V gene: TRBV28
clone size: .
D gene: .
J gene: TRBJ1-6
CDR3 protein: CASRHDNSPLHF
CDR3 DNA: TGTGCCAGCAGACACGATAATTCACCCCTCCACTTT

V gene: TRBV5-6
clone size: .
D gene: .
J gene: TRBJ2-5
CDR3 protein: CASSRPSLGETQYF
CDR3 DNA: TGTGCCAGCAGCCGACCCAGTCTGGGAGAGACCCAGTACTTC

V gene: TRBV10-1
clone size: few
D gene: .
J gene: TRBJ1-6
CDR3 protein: CASSDGDSPLHF
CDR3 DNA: TGCGCCAGCAGTGACGGGGATTCACCCCTCCACTTT

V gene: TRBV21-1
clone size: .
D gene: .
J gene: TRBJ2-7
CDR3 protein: CASSDRGISSYEQYF
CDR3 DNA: TGTGCCAGCAGCGACAGGGGGATTAGCTCCTACGAGCAGTACTTC

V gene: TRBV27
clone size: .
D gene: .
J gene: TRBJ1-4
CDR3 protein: CASSFGTGSIPREKLFF
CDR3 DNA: TGTGCCAGCAGCTTCGGAACAGGGAGCATCCCGAGGGAAAAACTGTTTTTT

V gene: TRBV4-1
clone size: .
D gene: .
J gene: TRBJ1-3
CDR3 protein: CASSQVGREKIGNTIYF
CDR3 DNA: TGCGCCAGCAGCCAAGTCGGCAGGGAGAAGATCGGAAACACCATATATTTT

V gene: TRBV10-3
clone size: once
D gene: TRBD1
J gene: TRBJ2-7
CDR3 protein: CASSTGAEQYF
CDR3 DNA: TGTGCCTCCAGCACAGGGGCCGAGCAGTACTTC

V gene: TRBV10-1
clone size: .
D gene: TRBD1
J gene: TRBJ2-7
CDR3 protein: CASSAGTGSVEQYF
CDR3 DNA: TGCGCCAGCAGTGCCGGGACAGGGTCGGTCGAGCAGTACTTC

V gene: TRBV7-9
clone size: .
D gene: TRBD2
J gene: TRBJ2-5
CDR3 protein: CASSLGLAGAETQYF
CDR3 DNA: TGTGCCAGCAGCCTGGGACTAGCGGGAGCGGAGACCCAGTACTTC

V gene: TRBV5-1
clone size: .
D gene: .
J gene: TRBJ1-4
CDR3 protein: CASSLEGRTQEKLFF
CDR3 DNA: TGCGCCAGCAGCTTGGAGGGGAGAACCCAAGAAAAACTGTTTTTT

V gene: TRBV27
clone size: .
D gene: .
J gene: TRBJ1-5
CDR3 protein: CASSSYSNQPQHF
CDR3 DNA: TGTGCCAGCAGTTCATATAGCAATCAGCCCCAGCATTTT

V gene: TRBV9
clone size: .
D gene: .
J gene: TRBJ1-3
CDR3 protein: CASSPLRGLYF
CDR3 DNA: TGTGCCAGCAGCCCCCTGAGGGGCCTATATTTT

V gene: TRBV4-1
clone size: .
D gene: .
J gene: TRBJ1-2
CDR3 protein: CASSYGTRDYGYTF
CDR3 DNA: TGCGCCAGCAGCTACGGGACAAGGGACTATGGCTACACCTTC

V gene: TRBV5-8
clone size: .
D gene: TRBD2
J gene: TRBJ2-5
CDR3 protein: CASSQGLAGVLYF
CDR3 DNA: TGTGCCAGCAGCCAGGGACTAGCGGGGGTATTGTACTTC

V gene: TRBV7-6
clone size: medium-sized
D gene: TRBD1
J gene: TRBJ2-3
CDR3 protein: CASSLAWGTGDSTDTQYF
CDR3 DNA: TGTGCCAGCAGCTTAGCGTGGGGGACAGGGGATAGCACAGATACGCAGTATTTT

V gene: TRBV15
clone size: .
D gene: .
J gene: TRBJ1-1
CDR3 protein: CATSSGQHTEAFF
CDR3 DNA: TGTGCCACCAGCAGCGGACAACACACTGAAGCTTTCTTT

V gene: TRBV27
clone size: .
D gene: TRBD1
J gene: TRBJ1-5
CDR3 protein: CASSLGDRDRERNQPQHF
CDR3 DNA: TGTGCCAGCAGTTTGGGGGACCGGGACAGGGAAAGAAATCAGCCCCAGCATTTT

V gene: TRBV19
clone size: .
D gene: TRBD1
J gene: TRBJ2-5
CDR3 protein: CASSPRGETQYF
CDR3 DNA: TGTGCCAGTAGCCCCAGGGGGGAGACCCAGTACTTC

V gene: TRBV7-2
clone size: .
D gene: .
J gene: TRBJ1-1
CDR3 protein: CASSLLQGGRTEAFF
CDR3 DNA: TGTGCCAGCAGCCTCCTACAGGGAGGAAGGACTGAAGCTTTCTTT

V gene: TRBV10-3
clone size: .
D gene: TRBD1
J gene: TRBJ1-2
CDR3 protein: CAIVGQGHGYTF
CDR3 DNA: TGTGCCATCGTGGGACAGGGCCATGGCTACACCTTC

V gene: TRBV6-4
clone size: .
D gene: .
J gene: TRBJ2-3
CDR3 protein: CASSEEGSTDTQYF
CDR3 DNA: TGTGCCAGCAGTGAGGAGGGCAGCACAGATACGCAGTATTTT

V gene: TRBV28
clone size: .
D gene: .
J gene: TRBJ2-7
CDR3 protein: CASRTHLREQYF
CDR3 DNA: TGTGCCAGCAGAACACATCTTCGCGAGCAGTACTTC

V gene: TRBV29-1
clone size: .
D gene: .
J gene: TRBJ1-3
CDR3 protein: CSVGQNSGNTIYF
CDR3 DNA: TGCAGCGTTGGACAGAACTCTGGAAACACCATATATTTT